The clone carrying this T cell receptor (beta chain) is a singleton in its sample. Germline-derived CDR1 and CDR2 are MGHRA and YSYEKL. Trimming took off 3 bases at V and 1 base at J, with 6 bases between the two ends. This CDR3 is built from 13 residues. This specimen comes from a study of T cell responses to AZD1222 COVID-19 vaccine. The data were produced by immunoSEQ multiplex PCR, yet TCRdb's version contains in-frame clones alone and is incomplete. The top ten clones hold roughly a tenth of a sample with more than 150,000 clones, approximately 92% of them seen once. The chain combines TRBV4-1 with TRBJ1-1; D gene uncertain. This specimen was peripheral blood, taken on day 0 of AZD1222 vaccination. This TCR came from an adult in good health. The CDR3 spells CASSQLPNTEAFF. The DNA for the CDR3 is TGCGCCAGCAGCCAGTTACCGAACACTGAAGCTTTCTTT.